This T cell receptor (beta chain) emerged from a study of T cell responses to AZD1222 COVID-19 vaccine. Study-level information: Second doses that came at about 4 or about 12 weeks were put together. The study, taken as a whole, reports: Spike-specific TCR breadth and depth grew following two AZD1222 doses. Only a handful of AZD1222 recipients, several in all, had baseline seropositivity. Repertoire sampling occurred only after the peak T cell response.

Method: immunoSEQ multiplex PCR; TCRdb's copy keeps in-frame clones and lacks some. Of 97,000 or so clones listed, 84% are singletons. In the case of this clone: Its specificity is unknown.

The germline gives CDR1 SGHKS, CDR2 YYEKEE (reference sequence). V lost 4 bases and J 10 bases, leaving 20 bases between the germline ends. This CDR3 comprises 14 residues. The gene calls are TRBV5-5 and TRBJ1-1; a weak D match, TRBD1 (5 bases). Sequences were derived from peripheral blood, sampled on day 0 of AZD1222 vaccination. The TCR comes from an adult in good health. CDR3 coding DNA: TGTGCCAGCAGCGGGGGACTCCAAGGGAGAGTAGCTTTCTTT. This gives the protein CASSGGLQGRVAFF.